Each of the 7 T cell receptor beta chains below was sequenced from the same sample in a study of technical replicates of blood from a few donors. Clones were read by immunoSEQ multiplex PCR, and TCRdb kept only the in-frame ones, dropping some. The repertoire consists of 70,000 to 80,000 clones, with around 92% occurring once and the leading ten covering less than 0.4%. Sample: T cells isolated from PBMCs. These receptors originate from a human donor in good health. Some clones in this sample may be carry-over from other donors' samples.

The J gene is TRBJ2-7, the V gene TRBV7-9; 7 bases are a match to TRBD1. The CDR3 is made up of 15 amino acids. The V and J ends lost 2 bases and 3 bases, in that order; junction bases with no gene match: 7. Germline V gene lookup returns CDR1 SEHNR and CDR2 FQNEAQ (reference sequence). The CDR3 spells CASSLRGPESYEQYF. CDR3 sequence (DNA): TGTGCCAGCAGCTTAAGGGGGCCCGAGAGCTACGAGCAGTACTTC. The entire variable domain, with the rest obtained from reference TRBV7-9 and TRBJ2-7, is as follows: DTGVSQNPRHKITKRGQNVTFRCDPISEHNRLYWYRQTLGQGPEFLTYFQNEAQLEKSRLLSDRFSAERPKGSFSTLEIQRTEQGDSAMYLCASSLRGPESYEQYFGPGTRLTVT.

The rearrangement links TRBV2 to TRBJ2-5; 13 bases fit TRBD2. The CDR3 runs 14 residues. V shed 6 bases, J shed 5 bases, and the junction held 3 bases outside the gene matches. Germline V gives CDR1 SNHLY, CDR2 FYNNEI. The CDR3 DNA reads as TGTGCCAGCAGGGGACTAGCGGGGTCCGAGACCCAGTACTTC. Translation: CASRGLAGSETQYF.

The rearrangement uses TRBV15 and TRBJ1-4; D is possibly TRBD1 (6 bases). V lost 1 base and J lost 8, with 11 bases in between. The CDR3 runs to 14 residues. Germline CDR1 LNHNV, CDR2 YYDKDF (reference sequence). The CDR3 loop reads CATSRGQAGEKLFF. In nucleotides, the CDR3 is TGTGCCACCAGCAGAGGACAGGCTGGGGAAAAACTGTTTTTT.

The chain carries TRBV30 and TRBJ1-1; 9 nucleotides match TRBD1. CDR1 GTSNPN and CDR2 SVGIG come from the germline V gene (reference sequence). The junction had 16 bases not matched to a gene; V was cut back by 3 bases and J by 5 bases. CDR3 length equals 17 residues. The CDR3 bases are TGTGCCTGGAGCGTTCCGAGCTGGACAGGGGAGCAGACTGAAGCTTTCTTT. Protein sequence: CAWSVPSWTGEQTEAFF. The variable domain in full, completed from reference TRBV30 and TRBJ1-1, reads SQTIHQWPATLVQPVGSPLSLECTVEGTSNPNLYWYRQAAGRGLQLLFYSVGIGQISSEVPQNLSASRPQDRQFILSSKKLLLSDSGFYLCAWSVPSWTGEQTEAFFGQGTRLTVV.

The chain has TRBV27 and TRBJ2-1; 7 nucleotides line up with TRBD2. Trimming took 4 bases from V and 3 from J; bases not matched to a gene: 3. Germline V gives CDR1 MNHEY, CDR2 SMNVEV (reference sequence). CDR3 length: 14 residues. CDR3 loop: CASSSTGGYNEQFF. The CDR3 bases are TGTGCCAGCAGTTCCACGGGGGGCTACAATGAGCAGTTCTTC.

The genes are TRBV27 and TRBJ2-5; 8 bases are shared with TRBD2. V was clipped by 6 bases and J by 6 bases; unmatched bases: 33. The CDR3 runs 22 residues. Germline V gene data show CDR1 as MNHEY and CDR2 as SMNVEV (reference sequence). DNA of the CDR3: TGTGCCAGCAGCACCCCCACGGCAGTCCCCGGGCGGGAGGACCCGGGTATGAAGACCCAGTACTTC. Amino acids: CASSTPTAVPGREDPGMKTQYF.

The CDR3 DNA sequence: TGTGCCTGGAGTGGGATCGAGGGCGGTGGTTCACCCCTCCACTTT. This gives the protein CAWSGIEGGGSPLHF. J is TRBJ1-6 and V is TRBV30; no clear D gene. The V and J ends lost 1 base and 9 bases respectively, with 16 bases between them. CDR1 and CDR2 (germline): GTSNPN, SVGIG (reference sequence). This CDR3 spans 15 amino acids.